Below, 25 T cell receptor beta chains from the same sample are listed, as sequenced in a study of tumor-infiltrating lymphocytes in localized non-small cell lung cancer. TCRdb's copy holds only in-frame clones and misses some; the assay was immunoSEQ multiplex PCR. This table has about 14,000 clones, roughly four fifths appearing once. The material sequenced was lung tumor tissue. The source of these receptors is a human donor with non-small cell lung cancer.

The CDR3 protein is CASSIGAGQGDPDTQYF. In nucleotides, the CDR3 is TGTGCCAGTAGTATAGGGGCCGGACAGGGGGACCCAGATACGCAGTATTTT. This rearrangement joins TRBV19 to TRBJ2-3, with TRBD1 matching over 10 bases. Germline values: CDR1 LNHDA, CDR2 SQIVND (reference sequence). The CDR3 length is 17 residues. Germline trimming cut 1 base from V and 4 bases from J; bases unmatched to any gene: 8.

The chain has TRBV6-5 and TRBJ2-1, with TRBD2 as a possible D gene (6 bases). With 6 bases removed from V and 8 bases from J, the gap between germline ends came to 20 bases. This CDR3 comprises 15 residues. Germline V gene lookup returns CDR1 MNHEY and CDR2 SVGAGI. The CDR3 DNA reads as TGTGCCAGCAGCCCCGGCCTAGCGTTAAGGGATGAGCAGTTCTTC. Its translation is CASSPGLALRDEQFF.

This sequence joins TRBV5-5 and TRBJ2-2; D not certain. Trimming shortened V by 0 bases and J by 5 bases, and 11 bases separated the two germline ends. Germline V gives CDR1 SGHKS, CDR2 YYEKEE (reference sequence). There are 15 residues in the CDR3. This chain's CDR3 is CASSLDSLKTGELFF. The CDR3 nucleotides are TGTGCCAGCAGCTTGGACAGTTTAAAGACCGGGGAGCTGTTTTTT.

The V gene is TRBV5-5, the J gene TRBJ1-2, with D maybe TRBD1 (5 bases). This CDR3 has 13 amino acids. The V end lost 2 bases, the J end lost 3 bases, and 8 bases lay between the germline ends. Per germline, CDR1 SGHKS and CDR2 YYEKEE (reference sequence). The CDR3, as DNA: TGTGCCAGCAGCTTCGGGGGTTACTATGGCTACACCTTC. As protein: CASSFGGYYGYTF.

The chain is built from TRBV19 and TRBJ2-1; TRBD2 aligns across 9 bases. The CDR3 has 18 residues. J gave up 1 base and V 2 bases, and 9 bases lay outside the gene matches. Germline loops: CDR1 LNHDA, CDR2 SQIVND (reference sequence). The CDR3 protein is CASSIRAVSGGSYNEQFF. The DNA for the CDR3 is TGTGCCAGTAGTATAAGGGCGGTTAGCGGGGGATCCTACAATGAGCAGTTCTTC.

This chain connects TRBV7-9 to TRBJ2-1; D possibly corresponds to TRBD2 (5 bases). The CDR3 loop spans 14 amino acids. The germline gives CDR1 SEHNR, CDR2 FQNEAQ (reference sequence). The V gene lost 5 bases and the J gene lost 0 bases, with 8 bases spanning the gap. For the CDR3, the DNA is TGTGCCAGCAGCGATCGGGACTCCTACAATGAGCAGTTCTTC. Its protein product is CASSDRDSYNEQFF.

The V gene is TRBV5-6, the J gene TRBJ2-3; D is undetermined. The V gene lost 0 bases and the J gene lost 2 bases, with 7 bases spanning the gap. The germline V gene has CDR1 SGHDT and CDR2 YYEEEE. The CDR3 contains 14 residues. The CDR3 reads CASSLGSVTDTQYF. The CDR3 DNA reads as TGTGCCAGCAGCTTGGGGTCGGTCACAGATACGCAGTATTTT.

The V call is TRBV11-2, the J call TRBJ2-1, with 9 nucleotides matching TRBD2. This CDR3 contains 14 residues. CDR1 is SGHAT, CDR2 FQNNGV, per germline. The V and J ends lost 7 bases and 9 bases, in that order; junction bases with no gene match: 10. CDR3 amino acids: CASMTLGSGGEQFF. The CDR3 DNA reads as TGTGCCAGCATGACTCTAGGTAGCGGGGGTGAGCAGTTCTTC.

The chain links TRBV7-3 to TRBJ2-2; 12 bases are shared with TRBD2. This CDR3 has 16 residues. The V gene's germline CDR1 is SGHTA and CDR2 FQGTGA. J gave up 7 bases and V 5 bases, and 8 bases lay outside the gene matches. CDR3 DNA sequence: TGTGCCAGCAGCCCATCTAGCGGGGGGGCCGGCGGGGAGCTGTTTTTT. Translation gives CASSPSSGGAGGELFF.

A remark on this clone: This same CDR3 is encoded by further DNA sequences in the sample. The rearrangement joins TRBV5-1 to TRBJ2-7; no definite D call. The CDR3 extends over 13 amino acids. Trimming pared 0 bases from V and 0 bases from J, leaving 4 bases between. CDR1 is SGHRS, CDR2 YFSETQ, per germline. Written as DNA, the CDR3 is TGCGCCAGCAGCTTGGACAACTCCTACGAGCAGTACTTC. Translating gives CASSLDNSYEQYF.

This clone was recorded a few times. V usage is TRBV28 and J usage is TRBJ1-4; D is perhaps TRBD1 (6 bases). Germline V gene data show CDR1 as MDHEN and CDR2 as SYDVKM. The V end was cut by 6 bases, the J end by 4 bases, with 9 bases between. The CDR3 sequence is 13 residues long. The CDR3 DNA reads as TGTGCCAGCAGCGGACAGCTTAATGAAAAACTGTTTTTT. It is translated as CASSGQLNEKLFF.

The CDR3 sequence: CASSIASRETQYF. The CDR3 coding sequence is TGTGCCAGTAGTATAGCTTCTCGAGAGACCCAGTACTTC. The rearrangement uses TRBV19 and TRBJ2-5; D unclear. This CDR3 has 13 residues. The germline V gene encodes CDR1 LNHDA and CDR2 SQIVND (reference sequence). Between the trimmed V and J ends, which lost 1 base and 4 bases, there was a span of 7 bases.

The V gene is TRBV25-1, the J gene TRBJ2-7; 9 bases map to TRBD1. V lost 4 bases to trimming and J lost 2 bases; unmatched junction nucleotides: 3. Germline CDR1 is MGHDK and CDR2 is SYGVNS. The CDR3 runs to 14 residues. The CDR3 region is CASSVGQGAYEQYF. The DNA of the CDR3 is TGTGCCAGCAGTGTGGGACAGGGCGCCTACGAGCAGTACTTC.

The chain employs TRBV29-1 and TRBJ1-4; weak D call: TRBD1 (5 bases). The CDR3 contains 13 residues. Germline CDR1 SQVTM, CDR2 ANQGSEA. Deletions cut 6 bases from V and 5 bases from J, with 13 bases between. The CDR3 loop is CSVLTWGNEKLFF. CDR3 in DNA: TGCAGCGTCCTTACTTGGGGCAATGAAAAACTGTTTTTT.

The chain carries TRBV6-4 and TRBJ1-1; D is undetermined. CDR1 is MRHNA and CDR2 is SNTAGT in the germline V gene. V was pared by 0 bases and J by 1 base, with 6 bases between. This CDR3 has 14 residues. CDR3 sequence reads: CASSDSPGNTEAFF. Here the CDR3 DNA reads TGTGCCAGCAGTGACTCCCCAGGGAACACTGAAGCTTTCTTT.

The J gene is TRBJ2-1, the V gene TRBV9; D is possibly TRBD1 or TRBD2 (5 bases each). Trimming stripped 4 bases from V and 3 bases from J, with 14 bases between. CDR3 length: 15 residues. Looked up from germline, CDR1 is SGDLS and CDR2 is YYNGEE. Here the CDR3 DNA reads TGTGCCAGCAGCTCCGGGACGTCCGACTACAATGAGCAGTTCTTC. Its translation is CASSSGTSDYNEQFF.

This clone was counted only a few times. The V and J genes are TRBV7-8 and TRBJ1-5; 8 bases fit TRBD1. Germline V gives CDR1 SGHVS, CDR2 FQNEAQ. The V segment lost 4 bases and the J segment 5 bases; nucleotides outside the gene matches: 13. The CDR3 consists of 17 residues. The CDR3 DNA reads as TGTGCCAGCAGCTCAGAGGGTAGGCAGGGGGCCTATCAGCCCCAGCATTTT. Its translation is CASSSEGRQGAYQPQHF.

This chain connects TRBV5-6 to TRBJ1-2; 10 bases fit TRBD1. Germline CDR1 and CDR2: SGHDT and YYEEEE. The CDR3 sequence is 14 residues long. V gave up 5 bases and J gave up 2 bases; unmatched junction bases: 3. CDR3 DNA sequence: TGTGCCAGCAGGCAGACAGGGGGCAACTATGGCTACACCTTC. Amino acids: CASRQTGGNYGYTF. The variable domain in full, completed from reference TRBV5-6 and TRBJ1-2, reads DAGVTQSPTHLIKTRGQQVTLRCSPKSGHDTVSWYQQALGQGPQFIFQYYEEEERQRGNFPDRFSGHQFPNYSSELNVNALLLGDSALYLCASRQTGGNYGYTFGSGTRLTVV.

The chain joins TRBV4-1 to TRBJ2-7, with D uncertain. Per germline, CDR1 MGHRA and CDR2 YSYEKL. CDR3 length: 11 residues. V was shortened by 3 bases and J by 6 bases, with 6 bases between the two germline ends. The CDR3 region has the DNA TGCGCCAGCAGCCATGGGCCCGAGCAGTACTTC. Translation gives CASSHGPEQYF.

This sequence joins TRBV5-6 and TRBJ2-1; D is undetermined. Germline CDR1 reads SGHDT; CDR2 reads YYEEEE. V was pared by 3 bases and J by 4 bases, with 11 bases between. The CDR3 is 14 amino acids. CDR3 sequence: CASSWGLGYNEQFF. DNA of the CDR3: TGTGCCAGCAGCTGGGGTTTGGGATACAATGAGCAGTTCTTC.

The table lists this clone with a count of one. The chain couples TRBV6-1 to TRBJ1-2, with a tentative D call TRBD1 (6 bases). This CDR3 contains 14 residues. In germline, CDR1 is MNHNS, CDR2 SASEGT. The germline V and J ends were trimmed by 9 bases and 8 bases, with 22 bases remaining between them. In DNA, the CDR3 is TGTGCCAGTTCCGACCCCGCAGGGGCGGGAGGCTACACCTTC. It translates to CASSDPAGAGGYTF.

The rearrangement links TRBV28 to TRBJ1-2; D is ambiguous. CDR1 and CDR2 from the germline V gene are MDHEN and SYDVKM. The V end was cut by 2 bases, the J end by 5 bases, with 6 bases between. There are 12 residues in the CDR3. CDR3 protein: CASSLGGYGYTF. The DNA of the CDR3 is TGTGCCAGCAGTTTAGGAGGGTATGGCTACACCTTC.

J is TRBJ2-5 and V is TRBV29-1; maybe TRBD1 (6 bases). V lost 7 bases and J lost 4, with 16 bases in between. The CDR3 extends over 13 amino acids. Germline loops: CDR1 SQVTM, CDR2 ANQGSEA. The CDR3 loop is CSADGAQGETQYF. CDR3 in DNA: TGCAGCGCCGACGGGGCACAGGGAGAGACCCAGTACTTC. Together with reference TRBV29-1 and TRBJ2-5, the CDR3 gives the full variable domain: SAVISQKPSRDICQRGTSLTIQCQVDSQVTMMFWYRQQPGQSLTLIATANQGSEATYESGFVIDKFPISRPNLTFSTLTVSNMSPEDSSIYLCSADGAQGETQYFGPGTRLLVL.

The chain couples TRBV6-5 to TRBJ2-3; TRBD2 matches 13 bases. V gave up 1 base and J gave up 9 bases; unmatched junction bases: 7. The CDR3 consists of 16 residues. The germline gives CDR1 MNHEY, CDR2 SVGAGI. For the CDR3, the DNA is TGTGCCAGCAGTTACTACGGACTAGCGGGAGCTGAAACGCAGTATTTT. Residues: CASSYYGLAGAETQYF.

The chain carries TRBV29-1 and TRBJ2-1, with D hard to call. The CDR3 spans 12 residues. The V end lost 6 bases, the J end lost 8 bases, and 14 bases lay between the germline ends. Germline V lookup: CDR1 SQVTM, CDR2 ANQGSEA. CDR3 amino acids: CSVEKMNYEQFF. The CDR3 DNA reads as TGCAGCGTCGAGAAAATGAACTATGAGCAGTTCTTC.